The entry below describes one T cell receptor beta chain. The antigen remains unidentified. The DNA ends 3 residues before the CDR3 does, and the rest of the CDR3 is filled in from the germline J gene. Measured with immunoSEQ multiplex PCR; TCRdb has only the in-frame clones, and not every one. The listing records about 44,000 clones. This sample stems from a study of T cells in women clearing cervical HPV infection. Study context: Case blood drawn at lesion detection; control blood after infection cleared.

Between the trimmed V and J ends, which lost 8 bases and 2 bases, there was a span of 18 bases. Germline CDR1 is DFQATT and CDR2 is SNEGSKA (reference sequence). CDR3 size: 14 residues. Findings and limits, study-wide: Controls had more TRBV6-7 (roughly 0.16%) than cases (approximately 0.11%).

This receptor was taken from a woman between 18 and 69 years old with a cervical HPV16 infection that either progressed to CIN3+ or cleared (not recorded which). Sequences were obtained from blood buffy coat. V gene TRBV20-1 combines with J gene TRBJ1-1, with D possibly matching TRBD1 (6 bases). CDR3 residues: CSIGGGSQNTEAFF. The CDR3 bases that were read are TGCAGTATTGGGGGGGGCAGCCAAAACACTGAA.